These T cell receptor beta chains were read from a single sample in a study of cytomegalovirus exposure and HLA in healthy donors. Sequencing used immunoSEQ multiplex PCR; TCRdb keeps in-frame clones, though not all of them. The table lists 200,000 to 250,000 clones, 70% to 80% of them singletons, with 1.8% in the top ten. Sample: PBMCs. The receptors come from a woman in her twenties or thirties in good health and CMV-seronegative. Both conserved end residues are part of each CDR3. Fields, in order: J gene, V gene, CDR3 protein.

J: TRBJ1-1; V: TRBV12-5; CDR3: CASGPGTTEAFF
J: TRBJ1-4; V: TRBV9; CDR3: CASSVGGGEKLFF
J: TRBJ2-2; V: TRBV29-1; CDR3: CSVIGQRGNTGELFF
J: TRBJ2-5; V: TRBV6-1; CDR3: CASSATLAGGWQETQYF
J: TRBJ1-5; V: TRBV7-8; CDR3: CASSLGGDRVKPQHF
J: TRBJ2-3; V: TRBV14; CDR3: CASSQDRVLAGADTQYF
J: TRBJ2-7; V: TRBV5-8; CDR3: CASSLGGDRGLYEQYF
J: TRBJ1-2; V: TRBV6-5; CDR3: CASSYSTMGYGYTF
J: TRBJ1-1; V: TRBV30; CDR3: CAWSRDRDTEAFF
J: TRBJ2-5; V: TRBV7-9; CDR3: CASSLWGTSGRGETQYF
J: TRBJ1-1; V: TRBV6-5; CDR3: CASSPQEMNTEAFF
J: TRBJ1-1; V: TRBV9; CDR3: CASSVDRGDTEAFF
J: TRBJ2-3; V: TRBV6-1; CDR3: CASNSQTGWTDTQYF
J: TRBJ2-5; V: TRBV6-1; CDR3: CASSVEAPPGAQYF
J: TRBJ2-6; V: TRBV7-9; CDR3: CASRPRGASSDSGANVLTF
J: TRBJ1-1; V: TRBV6-5; CDR3: CASSYTANTEAFF
J: TRBJ1-1; V: TRBV6-5; CDR3: CASTLRAAVNTEAFF
J: TRBJ2-7; V: TRBV5-4; CDR3: CASSATGGLYEQYF
J: TRBJ2-7; V: TRBV6-1; CDR3: CASSRDRGAGEQYF
J: TRBJ1-1; V: TRBV7-8; CDR3: CASSLVGGSEAFF
J: TRBJ2-2; V: TRBV4-2; CDR3: CASSPEDSGNTGELFF
J: TRBJ2-2; V: TRBV7-8; CDR3: CASSLFLFGLAGPNTGELFF
J: TRBJ1-1; V: TRBV13; CDR3: CASSVRLMRNTEAFF
J: TRBJ1-5; V: TRBV19; CDR3: CASSESTGGNQPQHF